A selection of T cell receptor beta chains follows, all from one sample in a study of cytomegalovirus exposure and HLA in healthy donors. Only in-frame clones appear in the TCRdb table, and some are missing; sequencing was by immunoSEQ multiplex PCR. Among 75,000 to 90,000 clones, 75% to 90% were seen once, and the ten largest hold 6.5% to 9%. The specimen sequenced was PBMCs. The receptors stem from a middle-aged man in good health and CMV-seropositive. CDR3s include the opening cysteine and the closing phenylalanine or tryptophan. The D gene is left open where the match is weak.

cdr3_aa v_call d_call j_call
CASTNRRGGGNTEAFF TRBV7-9 NA TRBJ1-1
CASSSEWVAGGPSDTQYF TRBV5-1 TRBD2 TRBJ2-3
CATREGFGDTQYF TRBV7-2 NA TRBJ2-3
CASIWSGSGNNEQFF TRBV7-8 TRBD2 TRBJ2-1
CASSLDIAGGGRTQYF TRBV4-2 TRBD2 TRBJ2-5
CASSENTLRNTEAFF TRBV6-1 NA TRBJ1-1
CASSQVQGAGEQYF TRBV14 TRBD1 TRBJ2-7
CASSRQGTYNEQFF TRBV7-9 TRBD1 TRBJ2-1
CASSSSGGEAFF TRBV5-1 TRBD1 TRBJ1-1
CASRQTGDLPGNTIYF TRBV6-6 TRBD1 TRBJ1-3
CASSQVRPRDRGGNIQYF TRBV7-9 TRBD1 TRBJ2-4
CASSIRPPVGGSSYEQYF TRBV19 NA TRBJ2-7
CASSLRTGASWNEQFF TRBV28 TRBD1 TRBJ2-1
CASSSRGAPGYEQYF TRBV19 NA TRBJ2-7
CASSLGQSHEQYF TRBV11-3 NA TRBJ2-7
CASSQGQTTEAFF TRBV6-1 TRBD1 TRBJ1-1
CASSLQGTYEQYF TRBV5-1 NA TRBJ2-7
CASSRDSSYNEQFF TRBV6-4 NA TRBJ2-1
CARVPPVYEQYF TRBV25-1 NA TRBJ2-7
CASSQGTGANQPQHF TRBV5-4 TRBD1 TRBJ1-5
CASSHGTGGPNTEAFF TRBV7-9 TRBD1 TRBJ1-1
CASSPAVGDFGGYTF TRBV18 NA TRBJ1-2
CASSFTGANTGELFF TRBV7-3 NA TRBJ2-2
CASSGRSYEQYF TRBV2 NA TRBJ2-7
CAIRQTGQNLLNYGYTF TRBV10-3 TRBD1 TRBJ1-2
CASSRIAGTDTQYF TRBV5-1 NA TRBJ2-3
CASRTDYTEAFF TRBV5-1 NA TRBJ1-1
CASSEWADENEQYF TRBV2 NA TRBJ2-7
CASSLTSGGASYNEQFF TRBV5-1 TRBD2 TRBJ2-1
CASSSDRGLQETQYF TRBV5-1 TRBD1 TRBJ2-5
CASRQYNSPLHF TRBV7-2 NA TRBJ1-6
CASSERGGASYSDTQYF TRBV7-2 TRBD2 TRBJ2-3